This TCR beta chain derives from a study of blood T cells in healthy people across ages. Using a J-beta primer mix together with a sample-barcoded 5' primer, a second PCR was run for about 6 to 11 cycles. Template switching added a 12-random-nucleotide identifier to every cDNA molecule. Each CDR3 protein is one row after TCRdb ran MiXCR on the 5' RACE reads. The table has 850,000 to 1,000,000 distinct CDR3 sequences, roughly 48% seen once; the top ten hold 10% to 15%. V lost 2 bases, J lost 1 base, and 14 bases lay in between. The germline V gene encodes CDR1 LGHNA and CDR2 YNFKEQ. The CDR3 consists of 16 residues.

This chain joins TRBV4-2 and TRBJ1-1, with D uncertain. The clonotype was recovered from a man aged 30 to 39 in good health. Material for sequencing was blood. The CDR3 region has the DNA TGTGCCAGCAGCCAATACCCGGCCGGTGAGAACACTGAAGCTTTCTTT. Protein sequence: CASSQYPAGENTEAFF.